The clone carrying this T cell receptor (beta chain) was detected only a few times. The V and J ends lost 4 bases and 3 bases respectively, with 25 bases between them. CDR1 SGDLS and CDR2 YYNGEE come from the germline V gene. The CDR3 runs to 18 residues. This specimen belongs to a study of human T cells and chemical hapten exposure. TCRdb itself ran the RACE reads through MiXCR, one entry per CDR3 protein. There are under 450,000 distinct CDR3 sequences in the sample; just under 6.5% occur only once, and roughly 5.4% lies in the top ten. Time point described: patch test 2, 6 weeks after DPC sensitization. Treatment defined: therapeutic diphenylcyclopropenone sensitization with weekly scalp DPC.

The V gene is TRBV9, the J gene TRBJ1-1, with D possibly being TRBD1 (5 bases). Sequenced material: whole blood, taken in connection with sensitization to the hapten diphenylcyclopropenone (DPC). This clonotype was obtained from a woman younger than 35 with alopecia areata. Some clones in this sample may be carry-over from other donors' samples. The CDR3 DNA is TGTGCCAGCAGCCCGCGAAACCCCACGGCCAGGGAGGACACTGAAGCTTTCTTT. It codes for CASSPRNPTAREDTEAFF.